The 4 T cell receptor beta chains in this list originate from one sample, sequenced in a study of monozygotic twins with inflammatory bowel disease. Reanalyzing the 5' RACE reads, TCRdb keeps one entry per CDR3 protein, without DNA. The listing records 440,000 or so distinct CDR3 sequences. Sequenced sample: blood. These receptors were taken from a human donor with ulcerative colitis or Crohn's disease, or a healthy co-twin of an affected twin (not recorded which).

The genes are TRBV20-1 and TRBJ1-2; TCRdb proposes TRBD1, but this gene call is untestable without DNA. In germline, CDR1 is DFQATT, CDR2 SNEGSKA (reference sequence). The CDR3 contains 13 residues. The chain's CDR3 is CSASGRTVRGYTF.

J is TRBJ1-2 and V is TRBV27; TCRdb indicates TRBD1, and absent DNA this call remains unverified. Germline V lookup: CDR1 MNHEY, CDR2 SMNVEV (reference sequence). The CDR3 is 15 amino acids. CDR3: CASSFGSGHNYGYTF.

This chain connects TRBV7-8 to TRBJ1-2. This CDR3 spans 15 amino acids. In germline, CDR1 is SGHVS, CDR2 FQNEAQ. The CDR3 region is CASSLISSGVDGYTF.

The chain couples TRBV5-1 to TRBJ1-1. The CDR3 extends over 15 amino acids. Germline V gene sequence: CDR1 SGHRS, CDR2 YFSETQ. CDR3: CASSPLHISNTEAFF. Variable domain in full (rest from reference TRBV5-1 and TRBJ1-1): KAGVTQTPRYLIKTRGQQVTLSCSPISGHRSVSWYQQTPGQGLQFLFEYFSETQRNKGNFPGRFSGRQFSNSRSEMNVSTLELGDSALYLCASSPLHISNTEAFFGQGTRLTVV.